These T cell receptor beta chains were read from a single sample in a study of T cell repertoires in cytomegalovirus infection. MiXCR, applied by TCRdb to the reads, yields one record per CDR3 protein. The repertoire holds fewer than 200,000 distinct CDR3 sequences, with 13% to 15% as singletons. Sequencing used PBMCs. These receptors were collected from a human donor in good health (CMV status not recorded). Some clones in this sample may be carry-over from other donors' samples. Each CDR3 is given with its conserved first and last residue. A D gene is named only where the DNA matches it firmly. Some rows have no size entry. The others give once, few or many, or a class for an expanded clone.

clone_size d_call j_call v_call cdr3_nt cdr3_aa
few TRBD1 TRBJ2-3 TRBV29-1 TGCAGCGCCGCTCCGGGACAGGGGACAGATACGCAGTATTTT CSAAPGQGTDTQYF
many TRBD1 TRBJ1-6 TRBV12-3/TRBV12-4 TGTGCCAGCAGAAAAACAGGGGATGGGGACACCAAGCCCCTCCACTTT CASRKTGDGDTKPLHF
few . TRBJ1-6 TRBV30 TGTGCCTGGAGTAAACAGTATAATTCACCCCTCCACTTT CAWSKQYNSPLHF
. . TRBJ2-6 TRBV28 TGTGCCAGCCGCCACTTAGGGGGCTCTGGGGCCAACGTCCTGACTTTC CASRHLGGSGANVLTF
few . TRBJ2-3 TRBV20-1 TGCAGTGCCCCCCGGGGGGCCCGGAAAGATACGCAGTATTTT CSAPRGARKDTQYF
many TRBD1 TRBJ2-5 TRBV19 TGTGCCAGTAGTACCCCGGGACAGAGAGAGACCCAGTACTTC CASSTPGQRETQYF
few TRBD1 TRBJ1-1 TRBV5-6 TGTGCCAGCAGCCCCCCCGACAGGGAAAACACTGAAGCTTTCTTT CASSPPDRENTEAFF
. TRBD1 TRBJ2-7 TRBV6-6 TGTGCCAGCAGGATGACAGGGGAGTCTCGGGAGCAGTACTTC CASRMTGESREQYF
few . TRBJ1-3 TRBV10-3 TGTGCCATCAGTGAGTCAAGGACAGTTGTGTCGACCTTATATTTT CAISESRTVVSTLYF
many TRBD2 TRBJ2-7 TRBV28 TGTGCCAGCAGTTTATTGGGGGCTCCCGGGACTAGCGCGTACGAGCAGTACTTC CASSLLGAPGTSAYEQYF